This T cell receptor beta chain was documented in a study of blood T cells in healthy people across ages. With a J-beta primer mix and a sample-barcoded 5' primer, a second PCR ran about 6 to 11 cycles. A template-switch adaptor that had 12 random nucleotides put a tag on each cDNA molecule. MiXCR, applied by TCRdb to the 5' RACE reads, yields one record per CDR3 protein. The table has about 640,000 distinct CDR3 sequences, about 53% seen once. Study-wide points: Investigators treated diversity estimates from one million T cells as underestimates. Donors of long life had a larger count of naive CD4+ cells and greater diversity than aged donors.

For this clonotype: Its antigen is as yet unknown.

The CDR3 sequence is 14 residues long. Germline V CDR1 and CDR2: SQVTM, ANQGSEA. With V trimmed by 6 bases and J by 3 bases, 7 bases remained unmatched. This TCR derives from a man aged 60-69 years in good health. This sequence joins TRBV29-1 and TRBJ2-3; 9 bases are shared with TRBD2. The specimen was blood. This chain's CDR3 is CSVNLAGSTDTQYF. The CDR3 nucleotides are TGCAGCGTGAACCTAGCGGGGAGTACAGATACGCAGTATTTT.